A single sample is the source of the 15 T cell receptor beta chains below, sequenced in a study of shared clonotypes between healthy human individuals. Naive CD8 populations comprised CD45RO-negative cells positively selected for CCR7, excluding terminally differentiated effector memory CD45RA+ cells. The data were produced by immunoSEQ multiplex PCR, yet TCRdb's version contains in-frame clones alone and is incomplete. The repertoire holds about 2,100,000 clones, roughly 91% seen once, with 1.5% to 2% in the top ten. Material for sequencing was naive CD8+ T cells from PBMCs. The receptors derive from a man aged 18 to 30 in good health. Some clones in this sample may be carry-over from other donors' samples.

This chain joins TRBV19 and TRBJ2-1, with 7 bases that match TRBD2. V gave up 4 bases and J gave up 7 bases; unmatched junction bases: 16. Per germline, CDR1 LNHDA and CDR2 SQIVND (reference sequence). This CDR3 is 17 amino acids long. CDR3 coding DNA: TGTGCCAGTAGTACGGACGGACCCTCTGGGGAGGGGAATGAGCAGTTCTTC. Amino acid sequence: CASSTDGPSGEGNEQFF.

This clone was recorded only once. The chain joins TRBV5-1 to TRBJ2-1, with 9 bases matching TRBD2. Germline values: CDR1 SGHRS, CDR2 YFSETQ. The junction had 13 bases not matched to a gene; V was cut back by 4 bases and J by 5 bases. This CDR3 spans 17 amino acids. The chain's CDR3 is CASSAGFRTSENNEQFF. The CDR3 DNA is TGCGCCAGCAGCGCGGGTTTTCGGACTAGCGAAAACAATGAGCAGTTCTTC.

As regards this clone: Other nucleotide sequences in the sample specify the same CDR3. The rearrangement links TRBV4-3 to TRBJ2-1; no clear D gene. V lost 4 bases and J lost 4, with 8 bases in between. CDR3 length equals 13 residues. From germline, CDR1 is LGHNA and CDR2 YSLEER. The CDR3 protein is CASSLGRYNEQFF. The DNA for the CDR3 is TGCGCCAGCAGCCTTGGACGGTACAATGAGCAGTTCTTC.

This chain links TRBV5-5 with TRBJ1-2; D not certain. CDR3 length: 14 amino acids. The germline V gene has CDR1 SGHKS and CDR2 YYEKEE (reference sequence). The germline V and J ends were trimmed by 0 bases and 3 bases, with 9 bases remaining between them. This chain's CDR3 is CASSLGTADYGYTF. For the CDR3, the DNA is TGTGCCAGCAGCTTGGGGACGGCGGACTATGGCTACACCTTC.

The V call is TRBV28, the J call TRBJ2-1; 13 positions match TRBD2. Trimming took 6 bases from V and 9 from J; bases not matched to a gene: 8. The germline V gene encodes CDR1 MDHEN and CDR2 SYDVKM. The CDR3 runs 15 residues. CDR3: CASSPTSGRSGEQFF. In DNA, the CDR3 is TGTGCCAGCAGCCCGACTAGCGGGAGGTCTGGTGAGCAGTTCTTC.

The chain recombines TRBV28 with TRBJ1-2; 8 positions agree with TRBD1. The CDR3 covers 16 residues. Germline V lookup: CDR1 MDHEN, CDR2 SYDVKM. The V segment lost 5 bases and the J segment 5 bases; nucleotides outside the gene matches: 13. CDR3 sequence: CASSPRTGNYGYGYTF. In nucleotides, the CDR3 is TGTGCCAGCAGTCCCCGGACAGGGAATTATGGGTATGGCTACACCTTC.

The chain is built from TRBV5-1 and TRBJ2-3; D possibly corresponds to TRBD2 (6 bases). The V and J ends lost 3 bases and 8 bases respectively, with 31 bases between them. The CDR3 loop spans 19 amino acids. Germline loops: CDR1 SGHRS, CDR2 YFSETQ. CDR3 coding DNA: TGCGCCAGCAGCTGGGGCGTGGGGAGGAAGGGACCATTCGAGTTTACGCAGTATTTT. As protein: CASSWGVGRKGPFEFTQYF.

This chain joins TRBV7-9 and TRBJ2-2; 7 positions match TRBD2. This CDR3 spans 18 amino acids. The junction had 12 bases not matched to a gene; V was cut back by 2 bases and J by 3 bases. CDR1 and CDR2 from the germline V gene are SEHNR and FQNEAQ (reference sequence). In nucleotides, the CDR3 is TGTGCCAGCAGCTTATTCCCTCCGGGAGGAGGGGACACCGGGGAGCTGTTTTTT. This encodes CASSLFPPGGGDTGELFF.

The sample holds one count of this clone. This chain links TRBV13 with TRBJ2-7, with 10 nucleotides matching TRBD2. CDR3 size: 19 residues. With 5 bases clipped from V and 0 bases from J, the junction kept 16 bases outside the gene matches. CDR1 PRHDT and CDR2 FYEKMQ come from the germline V gene (reference sequence). In nucleotides, the CDR3 is TGTGCCAGCAGCCCATCCCCCAGACTAGCGGGTCCCAGCTCCTACGAGCAGTACTTC. Translation gives CASSPSPRLAGPSSYEQYF.

The chain employs TRBV5-1 and TRBJ1-2; no clear D. CDR1 and CDR2 from the germline V gene are SGHRS and YFSETQ. The CDR3 spans 16 residues. V shed 4 bases and J shed 3 bases, with 19 bases lying between them. The CDR3 sequence: CASSPTPGFVDYGYTF. The DNA of the CDR3 is TGCGCCAGCAGCCCGACCCCGGGTTTTGTTGACTATGGCTACACCTTC. Using reference TRBV5-1 and TRBJ1-2 for the parts outside the CDR3, the full variable domain is KAGVTQTPRYLIKTRGQQVTLSCSPISGHRSVSWYQQTPGQGLQFLFEYFSETQRNKGNFPGRFSGRQFSNSRSEMNVSTLELGDSALYLCASSPTPGFVDYGYTFGSGTRLTVV.

This sequence joins TRBV29-1 and TRBJ2-7; D might be TRBD2 (6 bases). The CDR3 totals 12 residues. The germline V and J ends were trimmed by 4 bases and 5 bases, with 12 bases remaining between them. Germline values: CDR1 SQVTM, CDR2 ANQGSEA. The CDR3 DNA reads as TGCAGCGTTGTTCAGGGAGGCGACGAGCAGTACTTC. Its translation is CSVVQGGDEQYF.

About this clone itself: Other DNA sequences within the sample encode an identical CDR3. This chain links TRBV9 with TRBJ2-7; possibly TRBD1 or TRBD2 for D (6 bases each). V lost 1 base to trimming and J lost 3 bases, with 11 bases between them. Germline V lookup: CDR1 SGDLS, CDR2 YYNGEE. This CDR3 region has 14 residues. This chain's CDR3 is CASSVSGGGYEQYF. CDR3 nucleotides: TGTGCCAGCAGCGTAAGCGGAGGGGGCTACGAGCAGTACTTC.

The chain is built from TRBV19 and TRBJ1-1; 8 nucleotides line up with TRBD1. Germline-derived CDR1 and CDR2 are LNHDA and SQIVND (reference sequence). With 3 bases clipped from V and 5 bases from J, the junction kept 11 bases outside the gene matches. The CDR3 is 16 amino acids. The CDR3 loop reads CASSMDREGSVTEAFF. The CDR3 DNA sequence: TGTGCCAGTAGTATGGACAGGGAGGGTAGCGTAACTGAAGCTTTCTTT. Drawing the rest from reference TRBV19 and TRBJ1-1, the complete variable domain is DGGITQSPKYLFRKEGQNVTLSCEQNLNHDAMYWYRQDPGQGLRLIYYSQIVNDFQKGDIAEGYSVSREKKESFPLTVTSAQKNPTAFYLCASSMDREGSVTEAFFGQGTRLTVV.

Remarks on this clone: A much more abundant neighbour one base away suggests this may be a read error. This sample also contains other DNA sequences that code for the same CDR3. The genes are TRBV5-4 and TRBJ2-7, with no clear D. This CDR3 spans 11 amino acids. Per the germline V gene, CDR1 is SGHNT and CDR2 is YYREEE (reference sequence). V was shortened by 4 bases and J by 4 bases, with 6 bases between the two germline ends. This CDR3 reads CASSDSYEQYF. For the CDR3, the DNA is TGTGCCAGCAGCGACTCTTACGAGCAGTACTTC. The whole variable domain, remainder taken from reference TRBV5-4 and TRBJ2-7, is ETGVTQSPTHLIKTRGQQVTLRCSSQSGHNTVSWYQQALGQGPQFIFQYYREEENGRGNFPPRFSGLQFPNYSSELNVNALELDDSALYLCASSDSYEQYFGPGTRLTVT.

J is TRBJ1-1 and V is TRBV19; TRBD1 aligns across 7 bases. This CDR3 is 15 amino acids long. Germline V gene lookup returns CDR1 LNHDA and CDR2 SQIVND (reference sequence). V shed 1 base and J 5 bases; nucleotides not matched to a gene: 7. CDR3 residues: CASSIGAGGTTEAFF. CDR3 coding DNA: TGTGCCAGTAGTATAGGCGCAGGGGGAACAACTGAAGCTTTCTTT. The full variable domain, its missing parts supplied by reference TRBV19 and TRBJ1-1, is DGGITQSPKYLFRKEGQNVTLSCEQNLNHDAMYWYRQDPGQGLRLIYYSQIVNDFQKGDIAEGYSVSREKKESFPLTVTSAQKNPTAFYLCASSIGAGGTTEAFFGQGTRLTVV.